The 23 T cell receptor beta chains below all came from one sample that was sequenced in a study of Ad26.COV2.S vaccination and SARS-CoV-2 variants (dated by TCRdb to about 2021). The treatment or condition label, read with the paper, signifies: 15 to 20 received Ad26.COV2.S at low or high dose, single or two shots; several received placebo; per-sample allocation not given. For vaccine and placebo recipients, repertoires were sequenced using samples collected on day 63 after the first injection. Library generation was performed with the immunoSEQ multiplex PCR assay. TCRdb took over this immuneACCESS table, retaining in-frame rearrangements with V and J assigned. Such tables are incomplete; in checked studies, under half of the missing clones stem from an unresolved V gene, and the remainder is unexplained. The sample data list about 480,000 clones, and roughly 85% of these were observed just once. The ten most abundant clones make up 9.5% to 15% of the sample.

The material sequenced was peripheral blood, taken in a trial of Ad26.COV2.S vaccine versus placebo. All receptors derive from a person between 18 and 60 years old who received the Ad26.COV2.S COVID-19 vaccine or a placebo.

This clone appeared once. CDR3 residues: CASSQDPRGTEAFF. The CDR3 bases are TGCGCCAGCAGCCAAGATCCCAGGGGCACTGAAGCTTTCTTT. The chain links TRBV4-3 to TRBJ1-1; perhaps TRBD1 as D (6 bases). The CDR3 covers 14 residues. CDR1 is LGHNA, CDR2 YSLEER, per germline. V was clipped by 0 bases and J by 4 bases, with 9 bases between them.

V and J are TRBV6-5 and TRBJ2-7; D perhaps matches TRBD2 (5 bases). From germline, CDR1 is MNHEY and CDR2 SVGAGI. Trimming cost V 6 bases and J 1 base, with 13 bases left between them. CDR3 length equals 14 residues. In nucleotides, the CDR3 is TGTGCCAGCAGAGAGGTACTAGGGTCCTACGAGCAGTACTTC. Translation gives CASREVLGSYEQYF.

The J gene is TRBJ1-4, the V gene TRBV2, with D perhaps matching TRBD1 (5 bases). Trimming pared 5 bases from V and 6 bases from J, leaving 10 bases between. The V gene's germline CDR1 is SNHLY and CDR2 FYNNEI. The CDR3 totals 13 residues. This CDR3 reads CASSPRQYEKLFF. Here the CDR3 DNA reads TGTGCCAGCAGTCCTCGACAGTATGAAAAACTGTTTTTT.

V gene TRBV15 combines with J gene TRBJ1-4; D unresolved. Germline loops: CDR1 LNHNV, CDR2 YYDKDF (reference sequence). The CDR3 runs to 10 residues. The V end lost 11 bases, the J end lost 10 bases, and 11 bases lay between the germline ends. The CDR3 protein is CALTLGKLFF. CDR3 in DNA: TGTGCCTTAACATTGGGAAAACTGTTTTTT.

Notes on this clone: One end of the junction does not line up with germline, which may come from a read error. This chain joins TRBV6-5 and TRBJ1-6; unclear D gene. Germline V gene sequence: CDR1 MNHEY, CDR2 SVGAGI. This CDR3 spans 12 amino acids. CDR3 nucleotides: TGTGCCAGCAGTAACTCCGGTTCACCCCTCCACTTT. This codes for CASSNSGSPLHF.

This clone was observed a single time. V usage is TRBV6-2 or TRBV6-3 and J usage is TRBJ2-1; the match to TRBD2 covers 7 bases. After removal of 6 bases from V and 6 bases from J, the junction contained 8 bases not matched to a gene. CDR1 and CDR2 (germline): MNHEY, SVGEGT. CDR3 length equals 14 residues. The CDR3 DNA reads as TGTGCCAGCAGCCCCGGGGGACTAACCAATGAGCAGTTCTTC. Translated, it gives CASSPGGLTNEQFF.

A note on this clone: Compared with germline, one end of the junction differs, possibly owing to a read error. The chain has TRBV7-6 and TRBJ2-1; the match to TRBD2 covers 9 bases. The V gene's germline CDR1 is SGHVS and CDR2 FNYEAQ. CDR3 length equals 13 residues. In nucleotides, the CDR3 is TGTGCCAGCAGCGTAGCGGGAGTAGCCGAGCAGTTCTTC. Its protein is CASSVAGVAEQFF.

Comment on this clone: The sample contains more than one DNA sequence encoding this CDR3. The V gene is TRBV11-2, the J gene TRBJ2-6; D call uncertain. The CDR3 has 16 residues. V was cut by 1 base and J by 0 bases, with 7 bases left in between. The germline V gene has CDR1 SGHAT and CDR2 FQNNGV. CDR3 sequence reads: CASSLGPGSGANVLTF. The CDR3 bases are TGTGCCAGCAGCTTAGGCCCGGGCTCTGGGGCCAACGTCCTGACTTTC.

This sequence joins TRBV21-1 and TRBJ2-1; TRBD2 is taken as the D call from the table, unchecked against the DNA. TRBV21-1 is a pseudogene locus. The length of the CDR3 is 13 residues. The CDR3 region has the DNA TGTGCCAGCACCCTAGGATTTCCGGATGAGCAGTTCTTC. As protein: CASTLGFPDEQFF.

The chain couples TRBV28 to TRBJ2-3, with 8 bases lining up with TRBD2. Germline V lookup: CDR1 MDHEN, CDR2 SYDVKM. V lost 6 bases to trimming and J lost 4 bases; unmatched junction nucleotides: 15. The CDR3 runs to 17 residues. The chain's CDR3 is CASRNSLSGSGADTQYF. DNA of the CDR3: TGTGCCAGCAGAAACTCCCTCAGCGGGAGTGGGGCAGATACGCAGTATTTT.

This clone was seen once. CDR3 loop: CASSLKPDRGYTF. As DNA, the CDR3 is TGTGCCAGCAGTTTAAAGCCCGACAGGGGCTACACCTTC. The chain combines TRBV28 with TRBJ1-2; TRBD1 might be the D (6 bases). Germline CDR1 reads MDHEN; CDR2 reads SYDVKM. V gave up 2 bases and J gave up 8 bases, with 12 bases separating them. There are 13 residues in the CDR3.

The rearrangement links TRBV5-1 to TRBJ2-1; 13 bases are a match to TRBD2. Germline trimming cut 4 bases from V and 10 bases from J; bases unmatched to any gene: 8. The CDR3 extends over 15 amino acids. Germline CDR1 SGHRS, CDR2 YFSETQ. The CDR3 DNA reads TGCGCCAGCAGCGCAACTAGCGGGAGGGCGAAGGAGCAGTTCTTC. This gives the protein CASSATSGRAKEQFF.

This chain uses TRBV27 with TRBJ2-3, with 8 bases identical to TRBD2. Trimming removed 4 bases from V and 3 bases from J; junction bases left unmatched: 12. The CDR3 runs to 17 residues. CDR1 is MNHEY and CDR2 is SMNVEV in the germline V gene (reference sequence). The CDR3 is CASSSRSGLAGTDTQYF. In DNA, the CDR3 is TGTGCCAGCAGTTCCCGTAGCGGTCTAGCGGGTACAGATACGCAGTATTTT.

V is TRBV30 and J is TRBJ2-3; D unclear. This CDR3 comprises 12 residues. Trimming left V 5 bases short and J 2 bases short, with 8 bases between. Germline CDR1 reads GTSNPN; CDR2 reads SVGIG (reference sequence). CDR3 nucleotide sequence: TGTGCCTGGTTACATACCACAGATACGCAGTATTTT. The encoded protein is CAWLHTTDTQYF.

The CDR3 loop is CASSSAPGAVYEQYF. CDR3 sequence (DNA): TGTGCCAGCAGCTCCGCCCCAGGGGCGGTTTACGAGCAGTACTTC. V is TRBV7-2 and J is TRBJ2-7, with TRBD1 as a possible D gene (6 bases). The CDR3 covers 15 residues. Trimming shortened V by 4 bases and J by 4 bases, and 17 bases separated the two germline ends. Germline values: CDR1 SGHTA, CDR2 FQGNSA.

The gene calls are TRBV3-1 (or the pseudogene TRBV3-2) and TRBJ2-1; the D gene is possibly TRBD2 (6 bases). Germline CDR1 is LGHDT and CDR2 is YNNKEL (reference sequence). V shed 0 bases and J shed 4 bases, with 22 bases lying between them. There are 19 residues in the CDR3. The CDR3 DNA reads as TGTGCCAGCAGCCAAGATGCGGGAAAGTTGCGGGGACTTTACAATGAGCAGTTCTTC. It translates to CASSQDAGKLRGLYNEQFF.

This clone was picked up a small number of times. V and J are TRBV6-1 and TRBJ1-5; the D is unclear. The CDR3 spans 15 residues. CDR1 is MNHNS, CDR2 SASEGT, per germline. The germline V and J ends were trimmed by 2 bases and 2 bases, with 10 bases remaining between them. The CDR3 spells CASSESSGGNQPQHF. CDR3 DNA sequence: TGTGCCAGCAGTGAATCGTCCGGGGGCAATCAGCCCCAGCATTTT.

V and J are TRBV7-3 and TRBJ2-5, with D maybe TRBD1 (6 bases). There are 15 residues in the CDR3. The germline V and J ends were trimmed by 5 bases and 5 bases, with 18 bases remaining between them. The V gene's germline CDR1 is SGHTA and CDR2 FQGTGA. The CDR3 is CASSDTGKEVETQYF. CDR3 DNA: TGTGCCAGCAGCGACACAGGGAAGGAAGTGGAGACCCAGTACTTC.

The genes are TRBV19 and TRBJ2-2, with TRBD2 as a possible D gene (6 bases). V was cut by 7 bases and J by 1 base, with 10 bases left in between. CDR1 LNHDA and CDR2 SQIVND come from the germline V gene (reference sequence). The CDR3 contains 14 residues. The CDR3 DNA reads as TGTGCCAGTACTCCGGGGGTGAACACCGGGGAGCTGTTTTTT. Residues: CASTPGVNTGELFF.

This rearrangement joins TRBV30 to TRBJ2-4; 8 bases fit TRBD1. V trimming: 3 bases; J trimming: 6 bases; junction bases outside the gene matches: 4. Germline V CDR1 and CDR2: GTSNPN, SVGIG (reference sequence). This CDR3 has 13 residues. CDR3 DNA: TGTGCCTGGAGCTCCGGACAGGGAAACATTCAGTACTTC. Amino acid sequence: CAWSSGQGNIQYF.

The CDR3 spells CASSPGQGVSGYTF. CDR3 in DNA: TGTGCCAGCAGTCCTGGACAGGGAGTAAGTGGCTACACCTTC. The genes are TRBV2 and TRBJ1-2; 8 nucleotides line up with TRBD1. Looked up from germline, CDR1 is SNHLY and CDR2 is FYNNEI. V gave up 5 bases and J gave up 7 bases; unmatched junction bases: 9. CDR3 size: 14 residues.

The genes are TRBV30 and TRBJ2-7; 7 positions agree with TRBD2. J gave up 4 bases and V 7 bases, and 13 bases lay outside the gene matches. CDR1 and CDR2 from the germline V gene are GTSNPN and SVGIG (reference sequence). The CDR3 contains 14 residues. CDR3 protein: CAYADPWGGYEQYF. The CDR3, as DNA: TGTGCCTACGCAGACCCTTGGGGGGGGTACGAGCAGTACTTC.

For this clone: The identical CDR3 is also encoded by other nucleotide sequences in the sample. Here the CDR3 reads CASSYQGNYGYTF. DNA for the CDR3: TGTGCCAGCAGTTACCAGGGTAACTATGGCTACACCTTC. V is TRBV6-5 and J is TRBJ1-2; possibly TRBD1 for D (5 bases). The germline CDR1 and CDR2 sequences are MNHEY and SVGAGI. V lost 2 bases and J lost 1, with 5 bases in between. This CDR3 has 13 residues.